This T cell receptor beta chain is from a study of OX40 agonist ivuxolimab in advanced cancers. Study at large: Patients in dose escalation had liver, melanoma, kidney or head and neck cancers. Findings of the study overall: Also showing low normalized T-cell clonal expansion were some of the nonresponders. At 0.1 to 3.0 mg/kg, clonal expansion of CD4+ and CD8+ blood T cells had occurred by week 6. Among the lowest peripheral clonal expansion occurred in 0.1-3.0 mg/kg partial responders.

This clone is a singleton in its sample. Its antigen is still unknown. The germline V and J ends were trimmed by 5 bases and 8 bases, with 19 bases remaining between them. Per the germline V gene, CDR1 is LGHNA and CDR2 is YNFKEQ. The CDR3 runs to 16 residues. Clones were read by immunoSEQ multiplex PCR, and TCRdb kept only the in-frame ones, dropping some. The data contain about 73,000 clones, about 90% of them singletons. The TCR comes from an adult with an advanced solid tumor such as melanoma, head and neck, liver or kidney cancer. Sequences were derived from CD4+ or CD8+ T cells sorted from blood, sampled in a trial of the OX40 agonist ivuxolimab. The chain recombines TRBV4-2 with TRBJ1-6; a possible D gene is TRBD1 (5 bases). The CDR3 DNA sequence: TGTGCCAGCAGCTCGGACACCCCGGGGATAGATTCACCCCTCCACTTT. Encoded protein: CASSSDTPGIDSPLHF.